This TCR beta chain was obtained from a study of radiation and T cells in renal cell carcinoma. Study-wide background: Nephrectomy followed 15 Gy stereotactic body radiation by 4 weeks. Regarding the study as a whole: From baseline, blood top tumor clonotypes peaked at 2 weeks post-radiation. No pretreatment tumor biopsies were available for baseline clonotypes.

Trimming stripped 2 bases from V and 6 bases from J, with 8 bases between. The CDR3 contains 12 residues. Germline CDR1 is MNHNY and CDR2 is SVGAGI (reference sequence). With regard to this clone: Its antigen is undetermined.

The time point here: baseline pretreatment blood. The treatment: 15 Gy SBRT to primary tumor, nephrectomy 4 weeks later. Assay used: immunoSEQ multiplex PCR; TCRdb lists only in-frame clones, some missing. This table holds 120,000 to 150,000 clones, about 87% found once. This chain connects TRBV6-6 to TRBJ2-7; TRBD1 is a possible D gene (5 bases). Sequences were derived from blood, sampled from a patient whose treatment included radiotherapy and nephrectomy. The clonotype was recovered from a woman aged 70-85 years with renal cell carcinoma. In DNA, the CDR3 is TGTGCCAGCAGTTACGATAGGGGCGAGCAGTACTTC. It translates to CASSYDRGEQYF.